This paragraph reports one T cell receptor (beta chain). There are 14 residues in the CDR3. V shed 1 base and J shed 1 base, with 11 bases lying between them. CDR1 and CDR2 from the germline V gene are SQVTM and ANQGSEA. Profiling relied on immunoSEQ multiplex PCR, and the TCRdb table lists in-frame clones only, not all of them. The sample includes tens of thousands of clones, roughly 91% of them seen just once. The sample is drawn from a study of T cell changes during pregnancy in multiple sclerosis. Sample: peripheral blood, taken in the third trimester of pregnancy. The chain combines TRBV29-1 with TRBJ2-7; D is perhaps TRBD2 (5 bases). The TCR sequence derives from a female donor in good health, enrolled as a control in a pregnancy study. This CDR3 reads CSVEGGQSSYEQYF. The CDR3 DNA sequence: TGCAGCGTTGAAGGAGGGCAGTCGTCCTACGAGCAGTACTTC.